Sequencing of this T cell receptor beta chain was carried out in a study of beta chain features in type 1 diabetes. Study-wide background: Examined across all samples were around 110,000,000 sorted cells.

A remark on this clone: Antigen unknown. A junction end diverges from the germline sequence, so it may reflect a read error.

Germline CDR1 SEHNR, CDR2 FQNEAQ (reference sequence). There are 14 residues in the CDR3. The authors reverse transcribed all of the isolated RNA, so sequencing captured expressed TCRB transcripts. Sequencing used immunoSEQ multiplex PCR; TCRdb keeps in-frame clones, though not all of them. The table has 350,000 to 400,000 clones, roughly 16% seen once. Study conclusions and caveats: Insertion counts at VDJ junctions were lower in type 1 diabetes patients, who also showed more deletions there. Sequencing used cDNA, and cells with high TCR expression could therefore be over-represented. PCR, the amplification step, might favor shorter templates, equally in patients and controls.

The receptor was derived from a woman between 18 and 30 years old in good health. The chain employs TRBV7-9 and TRBJ2-2; TRBD2 matches 10 bases. Sample: naive CD4+ T cells from blood. The CDR3 coding sequence is TGTGCCAGCAGCCTAGCGGGAGCGACCGGGGAGCTGTTTTTT. This encodes CASSLAGATGELFF.